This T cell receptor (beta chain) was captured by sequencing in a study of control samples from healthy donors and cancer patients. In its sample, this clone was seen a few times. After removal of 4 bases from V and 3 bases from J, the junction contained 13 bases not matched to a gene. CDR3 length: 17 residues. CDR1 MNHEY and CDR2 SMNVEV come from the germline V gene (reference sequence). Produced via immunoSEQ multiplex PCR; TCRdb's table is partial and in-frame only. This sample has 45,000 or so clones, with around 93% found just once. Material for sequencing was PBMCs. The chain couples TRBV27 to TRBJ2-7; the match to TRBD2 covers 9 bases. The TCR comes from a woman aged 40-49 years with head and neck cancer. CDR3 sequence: CASSSLAAGGERYEQYF. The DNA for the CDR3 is TGTGCCAGCAGTTCCCTCGCGGCGGGAGGGGAGCGCTACGAGCAGTACTTC.